This TCR beta chain is from a study of blood T cell repertoires in COVID-19. Study background: COVID-19 samples collected from the United States, Italy and Spain covered acute and convalescent phases.

CDR1 SGHVS and CDR2 FQNEAQ come from the germline V gene. V lost 4 bases, J lost 3 bases, and 3 bases stayed unmatched. CDR3 size: 16 residues. This clone was found many times. Profiled with immunoSEQ multiplex PCR; TCRdb holds only in-frame clones, not every one. The sample contains 120,000 to 150,000 clones, 76% of which appear only once. V and J are TRBV7-8 and TRBJ2-3; the match to TRBD2 covers 14 bases. Sequences were obtained from peripheral blood. The clonotype comes from a man aged 55 to 70 with acute or convalescent COVID-19. The CDR3 sequence is CASSSGTSGRTDTQYF. The CDR3, as DNA: TGTGCCAGCAGCTCCGGGACTAGCGGGAGAACAGATACGCAGTATTTT.